Described below is a single T cell receptor (beta chain) sequence and its context. Its antigen has not been determined. This could be a read error, since a much larger clone is one nucleotide away. CDR1 MDHEN and CDR2 SYDVKM are derived from the germline V gene. Including the terminal cysteine and phenylalanine, the CDR3 comprises 19 residues. Only the CDR3 DNA is retained, 57 bases long and in frame from the first base. The data originate from a study of T cells in Graves' hyperthyroidism and ophthalmopathy (dated by TCRdb to the late 2010s). For context, the study as a whole: Peripheral blood was collected at initial diagnosis, before any treatment. After blood sampling, hyperthyroidism patients were treated with methimazole at a starting dose of 30 mg daily, and ophthalmopathy patients were treated with high-dose intravenous methylprednisolone. The paper describes TCR Vbeta CDR3 sequencing of 135 peripheral blood samples, made up of fewer than 50 ophthalmopathy patients, approximately 73 hyperthyroidism patients and roughly 17 progressor patients. The study also compared thyroid tissue and blood T-cell repertoires from several Graves' hyperthyroidism patients. Whether ophthalmopathy could be predicted prospectively was tested in an independent validation cohort made up of 18 hyperthyroidism patients plus 17 patients who later progressed to ophthalmopathy. To identify TCR V-J signatures that set the groups apart, the researchers used a discovery cohort of 100 patients, made up of 40 to 45 with Graves' ophthalmopathy and about 59 with stable Graves' hyperthyroidism. The 100 or so discovery patients were randomly divided into training and test sets at a 7:3 ratio. Overall study outcomes, separate from this receptor: Most expanded thyroid clonotypes (frequency above 0.001) were also detected in blood, suggesting blood repertoires may reflect thyroid immune responses. A model built on a 13 V-J signature distinguished ophthalmopathy from stable hyperthyroidism, reaching around 90% sensitivity and 81.08% specificity in cross-validation and 80%/75% in testing. In validation, progression to ophthalmopathy was predicted by the model with more than 65% sensitivity and 72.22% specificity, a median of 6.5 months before onset. No statistical method was used to set the sample size in advance, and investigators knew the group allocation.

Graves' hyperthyroidism was defined as stable when no progression to ophthalmopathy occurred over 18 months of follow-up. Hyperthyroidism patients were newly diagnosed, had a disease duration of under 2 months, and were aged 18 to 65 years. Patients with uncontrolled infections, other autoimmune diseases, pregnancy or lactation were excluded. Clinical symptoms, serum thyroxine and TRAb, thyroid ultrasound, and orbital computed tomography formed the basis for the diagnoses. PBMCs were separated from approximately 10 ml of fresh peripheral blood using Ficoll-Paque density gradient centrifugation. Total RNA was extracted using Trizol reagent, and RNA quality was assessed on an Agilent 2100 Bioanalyzer. The TCR beta CDR3 regions were amplified from RNA transcripts. A first-round RT-PCR of the TCR CDR3 used the HTBI primer set with the Qiagen OneStep RT-PCR kit. Libraries were constructed in a second round of multiplex PCR, after which size selection and purification were carried out. Libraries were sequenced paired-end with 100 bp reads on an Illumina HiSeq2000. The authors processed their data as follows. Raw data were processed with SOAPnuke, discarding reads with adapters, uncalled bases, mean Phred below 15, or no exact constant-primer or identifier match. COPE v1.2.5 was used to merge high-quality paired reads, and clonotypes were defined as unique nucleotide sequences. MiTCR v1.1 was used to align the clonotypes against IMGT TRBV, TRBD and TRBJ reference segments. The analysis included only V-J combinations with a frequency above 0.0001, which together covered roughly 99% of the repertoires. The TCS score was defined as the ratio of F50 (clonal expansion) to E x V (chaos), calculated using BLOSUM62-based TCRdist between CDR3 peptides within each V-J. Welch's t-statistics and random forest reduced 500 to 650 V-J features to 13, which were used in a naive Bayes classifier (R e1071). The raw public reads went through TCRdb reprocessing: fastp at Q25, MiXCR clone calling, in-frame beta chains kept. All rows with the same CDR3 protein become a single entry with the most common DNA and genes. The V and J calls and clone size come from TCRdb's table, not from the authors' own analysis. Counted in this sample were 540,000 or so distinct CDR3 sequences; more than 15% of them appeared once. The biggest ten clones account for roughly 7.3% of the sample.

The chain joins TRBV28 to TRBJ1-2, and TRBD1 may be the D gene, going by 6 matching bases. The sequenced material came from blood. This sequence was found in a woman younger than 45 with Graves' hyperthyroidism. At the DNA level, the sequence is TGTGCCAGCAGTTTTGTTCTCTTGGTGCCAGGGGAAATAATCTATGGCTACCCCTTC. Its translation reads: CASSFVLLVPGEIIYGYPF.